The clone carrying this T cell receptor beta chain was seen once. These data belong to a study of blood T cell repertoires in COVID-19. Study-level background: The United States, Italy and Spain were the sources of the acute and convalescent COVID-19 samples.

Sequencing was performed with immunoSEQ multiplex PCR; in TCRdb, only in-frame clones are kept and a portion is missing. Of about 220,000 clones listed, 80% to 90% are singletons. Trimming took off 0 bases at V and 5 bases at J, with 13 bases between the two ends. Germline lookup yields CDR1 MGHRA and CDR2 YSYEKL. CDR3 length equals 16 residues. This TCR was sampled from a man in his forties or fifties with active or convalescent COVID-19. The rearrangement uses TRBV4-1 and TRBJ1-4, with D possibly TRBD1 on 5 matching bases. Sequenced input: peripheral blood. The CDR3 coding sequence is TGCGCCAGCAGCCAAGATCCTAGGGCAGGGAATGAAAAACTGTTTTTT. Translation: CASSQDPRAGNEKLFF.